The following is a TCR beta chain sequence with its context. What it recognizes is unknown. The data belong to a study of blood T cells in healthy people across ages. Next came a second PCR, run for about 6 to 12 cycles, which used a sample-barcoded 5' primer along with a J-beta primer mix. Using its own MiXCR run on the 5' RACE reads, TCRdb lists one record per CDR3 protein. Of 1.5 million to 1.8 million distinct CDR3 sequences in the sample, 40% to 45% are singletons; the top ten hold roughly 3.7%. Every sample had a minimum of 6 million PBMCs isolated. Findings and limits, study-wide: TCR beta diversity, measured per million T cells, fell in a roughly linear way with age. TCR beta diversity correlated strongly with naive T cell percentage. Estimated diversity that came from one million T cells was considered an underestimate.

Trimming took 6 bases from V and 7 from J; bases not matched to a gene: 6. Germline V gene lookup returns CDR1 MNHNY and CDR2 SVGAGI (reference sequence). This CDR3 has 13 amino acids. The sequenced sample consisted of blood. The sequence derives from a woman between 18 and 29 years old in good health. The gene calls are TRBV6-6 and TRBJ1-2; 9 bases fit TRBD1. In DNA, the CDR3 is TGTGCCAGCAGGCAACAGGGGGCGGGTGGCTACACCTTC. Encoded protein: CASRQQGAGGYTF.